This record looks at one TCR beta chain sequence and its context. TCR beta CDR3 sequences were amplified from RNA transcripts. TCR CDR3 underwent first-round RT-PCR with the HTBI primer set. One entry per CDR3 protein, called by TCRdb with MiXCR from the multiplex PCR reads. In the table there are around 480,000 distinct CDR3 sequences, around 15% of which are singletons. This sample was taken from a study of T cells in Graves' hyperthyroidism and ophthalmopathy. V shed 5 bases, J shed 4 bases, and the junction held 7 bases outside the gene matches. The CDR3 totals 13 residues. Germline CDR1 reads DFQATT; CDR2 reads SNEGSKA (reference sequence).

Sequenced: blood. This clonotype was obtained from a woman between 18 and 29 years old with Graves' hyperthyroidism. The chain links TRBV20-1 to TRBJ2-7; 8 bases align to TRBD1. Here the CDR3 DNA reads TGCAGTGCTTCGGGACAGGAGCCTTACGAGCAGTACTTC. Encoded protein: CSASGQEPYEQYF.